The subject of this entry is one T cell receptor beta chain. This clonotype appeared a few times. It lacks a known antigen. Base-call qualities are not available, and no considerably larger clone is one nucleotide away. This specimen comes from a study of T cells in Graves' hyperthyroidism and ophthalmopathy (dated 2019 in TCRdb). Regarding the study in general: Peripheral blood was collected at initial diagnosis, before any treatment. To identify TCR V-J signatures that set the groups apart, the researchers used a discovery cohort of 100 patients, made up of around 42 with Graves' ophthalmopathy and 57 with stable Graves' hyperthyroidism. Prospective prediction of ophthalmopathy was tested in an independent validation cohort consisting of fewer than 20 hyperthyroidism patients and more than 15 patients who later progressed to ophthalmopathy. For training and testing, the 80 to 100 patients in the discovery cohort were randomly divided in a 7:3 ratio. In addition, the study compared T-cell repertoires in thyroid tissue and in blood from several Graves' hyperthyroidism patients. Once sampling was done, hyperthyroidism patients were given methimazole at a starting dose of 30 mg daily, whereas ophthalmopathy patients were given high-dose intravenous methylprednisolone. The paper describes TCR Vbeta CDR3 sequencing of about 140 peripheral blood samples, made up of 43 ophthalmopathy patients, around 78 hyperthyroidism patients and 17 progressor patients. Overall results and qualifications from the work: Sample size was not statistically predetermined, and blinding of investigators to group allocation was not performed. In cross-validation, a model built on a 13 V-J signature told ophthalmopathy apart from stable hyperthyroidism with approximately 90% sensitivity and around 81% specificity, and in testing the same model reached 80%/75%. Most expanded thyroid clonotypes (frequency above 0.001) were also found in blood, which suggests that blood repertoires may mirror thyroid immune responses. In validation, progression to ophthalmopathy was predicted by the model with approximately 67% sensitivity and 72.22% specificity, a median of about 6 months before onset.

Stable Graves' hyperthyroidism was defined as the absence of progression to ophthalmopathy over 18 months of follow-up. Hyperthyroidism patients were aged 18 to 65 years and newly diagnosed, with disease duration of less than 2 months. Any patient with an uncontrolled infection, another autoimmune disease, pregnancy or lactation was excluded. Diagnoses were based on clinical symptoms, serum thyroxine and TRAb, thyroid ultrasound and orbital computed tomography. PBMCs were separated from about 10 ml of fresh peripheral blood using Ficoll-Paque density gradient centrifugation. Trizol reagent was used to extract total RNA, and RNA quality was then checked on an Agilent 2100 Bioanalyzer. The germline V gene yields LGHNA for CDR1 and YNFKEQ for CDR2. The CDR3, cysteine through phenylalanine, is 16 amino acids long. Of all the DNA, just the CDR3 is kept, 48 bases in frame from base 1. Relative to germline, V is 0 bases shorter and J is 1 base shorter, with 12 bases between their ends.

Amplification of TCR beta CDR3 regions was carried out from RNA transcripts. The TCR CDR3 was subjected to a first round of RT-PCR using the HTBI primer set and the Qiagen OneStep RT-PCR kit. A second multiplex PCR round built the libraries, followed by size selection and purification. The libraries were sequenced on an Illumina HiSeq2000 using paired-end 100 bp reads. The study's own analysis went as follows. SOAPnuke was used to process the raw data, throwing out any read that contained adapters or uncalled bases, had a mean Phred below 15, or lacked an exact constant-primer or identifier match. High-quality paired reads were merged with COPE v1.2.5, and unique nucleotide sequences were defined as clonotypes. MiTCR v1.1 was used to align clonotypes to the IMGT TRBV, TRBD and TRBJ reference segments. Only V-J combinations with frequency above 0.0001, covering 99% to 99.2% of repertoires, were analysed. A TCS score was defined as the ratio of F50 (clonal expansion) to E x V (chaos), with BLOSUM62-based TCRdist applied between CDR3 peptides within each V-J. Welch's t-statistics and random forest reduced roughly 540 V-J features to 10 to 15, which were used in a naive Bayes classifier (R e1071). TCRdb passed the public sequencing reads through fastp at Q25 and MiXCR, retaining productive beta sequences. Entries are consolidated by CDR3 protein sequence, retaining the most common genes and DNA. What appears here as the V and J calls and clone size reflects TCRdb's work, not the paper's. Recorded for this sample are 600,000 to 750,000 distinct CDR3 sequences; roughly 17% of them occurred a single time. The top ten clonotypes cover around 15% of the sample.

The rearrangement combines TRBV4-2 with TRBJ1-1; there is no confident call for the D gene. The receptor's source is a middle-aged man with Graves' hyperthyroidism. Material for sequencing was blood. The CDR3 sequence is CASSQEVSWENTEAFF. The DNA sequence is TGTGCCAGCAGCCAAGAGGTCAGTTGGGAGAACACTGAAGCTTTCTTT.